These T cell receptor beta chains were read from a single sample in a study of blood T cell repertoires in COVID-19. Clones were read by immunoSEQ multiplex PCR, and TCRdb kept only the in-frame ones, dropping some. The profile shows roughly 100,000 clones, roughly 84% of them singletons. Sequenced material: peripheral blood. The source is a man in his 70s with active or convalescent COVID-19. CDR3s include the opening cysteine and the closing phenylalanine or tryptophan. The D gene is left open where the match is weak. Clone size appears in some rows only: once, few, many, or a class for an expanded clone.

cdr3_nt cdr3_aa j_call v_call clone_size d_call
TGTGCCAGCAGCCAAGTACGGCGGCCGGATGGCTACACCTTC CASSQVRRPDGYTF TRBJ1-2 TRBV3-1/TRBV3-2 . .
TGTGCCAGCAGCTTAGCCTTCGGGACAGGGGGCTATCAGCCCCAGCATTTT CASSLAFGTGGYQPQHF TRBJ1-5 TRBV7-2 . TRBD1
TGTGCCAGCAACTCGGGGGGGGAAAAACTAGATACGCAGTATTTT CASNSGGEKLDTQYF TRBJ2-3 TRBV7-2 once TRBD2
TGCGCCAGCAGTCAACCCGAGGCCCGCTACAATGAGCAGTTCTTC CASSQPEARYNEQFF TRBJ2-1 TRBV23-1 . .
TGTGCCAGCTCACCCCCGACAGGGGGGGCGAACACTGAAGCTTTCTTT CASSPPTGGANTEAFF TRBJ1-1 TRBV18 . TRBD1
TGTGCCAGCAGCCCCGGGACTCCCGATGATCAGCCCCAGCATTTT CASSPGTPDDQPQHF TRBJ1-5 TRBV7-8 . .
TGTGCCAGCAGTGGCCAGGGTCGAGGCAATCAGCCCCAGCATTTT CASSGQGRGNQPQHF TRBJ1-5 TRBV6-2/TRBV6-3 few .
TGTGCCAGCAGCGAGGGACAGGGTGGAAATCAGCCCCAGCATTTT CASSEGQGGNQPQHF TRBJ1-5 TRBV7-8 . TRBD1
TGCGCCAGCAGCTCCGGGACAGGGTATCTGCGCTACACCTTC CASSSGTGYLRYTF TRBJ1-2 TRBV5-1 . TRBD1
TGTGCCAGCAGCTTGGACAGTAACTATGGCTACACCTTC CASSLDSNYGYTF TRBJ1-2 TRBV7-3 . .
TGCGCCAGCAGCCAATACACTTGGGACAGGGGAAACAGGAATTCACCCCTCCACTTT CASSQYTWDRGNRNSPLHF TRBJ1-6 TRBV4-1 . TRBD1
TGTGCCAGCAGTCCTCCGGGGAGGGATCAGCCCCAGCATTTT CASSPPGRDQPQHF TRBJ1-5 TRBV28 . .
TGTGCCAGCAACCTACAGGGGAGTTCCATGAACACTGAAGCTTTCTTT CASNLQGSSMNTEAFF TRBJ1-1 TRBV2 . TRBD1
TGTGCCAGTTGGGCAGGGATGGCGCGCAATCAGCCCCAGCATTTT CASWAGMARNQPQHF TRBJ1-5 TRBV19 . .
TGTGCCAGCAGTTCACCGGGGTTTCGCAATCAGCCCCAGCATTTT CASSSPGFRNQPQHF TRBJ1-5 TRBV28 few .
TGTGCCAGCAGTGTGGGCATATTGGGGACCCAGTACTTC CASSVGILGTQYF TRBJ2-5 TRBV27 once .
TGTGCCAGCTCTCGGGTGCAGGGGCTTGAGGAAAAACTGTTTTTT CASSRVQGLEEKLFF TRBJ1-4 TRBV18 . .
TGTGCCAGCAGCTTAGTTCCGCAGGGGTCTGGAAACACCATATATTTT CASSLVPQGSGNTIYF TRBJ1-3 TRBV7-8 many .
TGTGCCAGCAGCTTGGTGCTAGACACCTCAGGGTTCTACGAGCAGTACTTC CASSLVLDTSGFYEQYF TRBJ2-7 TRBV5-8 . .
TGTGCCAGCAGTTACTCGCGGGAGACTAACTATGGCTACACCTTC CASSYSRETNYGYTF TRBJ1-2 TRBV6-5 . .
TGTGCCAGCAACAACAGGGCCCGCACAGATACGCAGTATTTT CASNNRARTDTQYF TRBJ2-3 TRBV6-6 . .
TGTGCCAGCAGCTTGGGCCGTTTTGCGATGGTGGAGACCCAGTACTTC CASSLGRFAMVETQYF TRBJ2-5 TRBV7-9 . .
TGTGCCAGTACCGACCGGGAAAATGAAAAACTGTTTTTT CASTDRENEKLFF TRBJ1-4 TRBV13 . .
TGTGCCAGCAGCTTAGGACAGAGGAGAACTTTGGAGAATCAGCCCCAGCATTTT CASSLGQRRTLENQPQHF TRBJ1-5 TRBV7-2 . .
TGTGCCAGAAGCTCGGGGGGCCCTGGGTTGTACGAGCAGTACTTC CARSSGGPGLYEQYF TRBJ2-7 TRBV7-5 . .
TGCAGTGCTAGTCTGGTCACTAACTACGAGCAGTACTTC CSASLVTNYEQYF TRBJ2-7 TRBV20-1 . .
TGTGCCAGCAGCTTGGGATCTAGCGGCTACGAGCAGTACTTC CASSLGSSGYEQYF TRBJ2-7 TRBV5-4 . TRBD2
TGTGCCAGCAGCCAGCAGGGGACAGATACGCAGTATTTT CASSQQGTDTQYF TRBJ2-3 TRBV3-1/TRBV3-2 . .
TGTGCCAGCAGCTTCGCTACGGACGAGCAGTACTTC CASSFATDEQYF TRBJ2-7 TRBV7-3 . .
TGTGCTAGCAGCTCTAGCGGGGGGGCAAATGAGCAGTTCTTC CASSSSGGANEQFF TRBJ2-1 TRBV7-7 . TRBD2
TGTGCCAGCAGCTTGGACAGGGGCACAAATACACAGTATTTT CASSLDRGTNTQYF TRBJ2-3 TRBV5-4 . TRBD1
TGTGCCAGTAGTATAGGGGGACAGCCGTCAGATACGCAGTATTTT CASSIGGQPSDTQYF TRBJ2-3 TRBV19 . TRBD1
TGTGCCAGTAGTATAGTATCAGGGAACACTGAAGCTTTCTTT CASSIVSGNTEAFF TRBJ1-1 TRBV19 . .
TGTGCCAGTCTCCTAGTGGGTGAGGGGGCGGATGGCTACACCTTC CASLLVGEGADGYTF TRBJ1-2 TRBV6-5 . TRBD1
TGTGCCAGCAGTGCCCGACAGGGAGGCACTGAAGCTTTCTTT CASSARQGGTEAFF TRBJ1-1 TRBV25-1 . TRBD1
TGTGCCGTGGGGGGGACTGTCTATGGCTACACCTTC CAVGGTVYGYTF TRBJ1-2 TRBV28 . .
TGTGCCAGCAGCCTCGGACTAGCTCCCTCCTACAATGAGCAGTTCTTC CASSLGLAPSYNEQFF TRBJ2-1 TRBV7-2 . TRBD2
TGTGCCAGCAGCTTATCTCGGCTAGGAGATACGCAGTATTTT CASSLSRLGDTQYF TRBJ2-3 TRBV5-4 . .
TGTGCCAGCAGCGCCGGGAGCGAACTCCCCGGGGAAAAACTGTTTTTT CASSAGSELPGEKLFF TRBJ1-4 TRBV9 . .
TGTGCCAGCAGCGTAGGCGACATCAATCAGCCCCAGCATTTT CASSVGDINQPQHF TRBJ1-5 TRBV9 . .
TGCGCCAGCAGCTTGGTTGAGGGCGGCCCCTATGGCTACACCTTC CASSLVEGGPYGYTF TRBJ1-2 TRBV5-1 . .
TGTGCCAGCAGTAGGACAGGCGGACACAATCAGCCCCAGCATTTT CASSRTGGHNQPQHF TRBJ1-5 TRBV7-9 . TRBD1
TGTGCCAGTAGTATAGATCAAGGGCGAGGGGAGACCCAGTACTTC CASSIDQGRGETQYF TRBJ2-5 TRBV19 . .
TGTGCCAGCAGCAGCGGGGGGGCCCTGGCCATTCAGTACTTC CASSSGGALAIQYF TRBJ2-4 TRBV7-2 . TRBD2
TGTGCCAGCAGCCCCAACTCCTACAATGAGCAGTTCTTC CASSPNSYNEQFF TRBJ2-1 TRBV7-3 once .
TGTGCCAGCAGCTTAAAGCTAGCGGGGGGACGCCAAGAGACCCAGTACTTC CASSLKLAGGRQETQYF TRBJ2-5 TRBV7-2 . TRBD2
TGTGCCAGCACCTCGGGACTAAAAGAGACCCAGTACTTC CASTSGLKETQYF TRBJ2-5 TRBV5-4 . TRBD2
TGTGCCAGCACCGGACAGGGGAGGAACACTGAAGCTTTCTTT CASTGQGRNTEAFF TRBJ1-1 TRBV28 . TRBD1